The 20 T cell receptor beta chains below come from one sample, sequenced in a study of blood T cells in healthy people across ages. PCR was performed a second time for about 6 to 12 cycles using a sample-barcoded 5' primer and a J-beta primer mix. Each CDR3 protein gets one entry after TCRdb re-called the 5' RACE reads with MiXCR. The data hold roughly 560,000 distinct CDR3 sequences, with 24% observed a single time. The same data also went into a second study, on T cells of mothers and their children.

The material sequenced was blood. These receptors all stem from a boy between 10 and 17 years old in good health.

This clonotype was counted many times. The chain uses TRBV9 and TRBJ2-1, with a tentative D call TRBD1 (6 bases). The CDR3 extends over 17 amino acids. CDR1 and CDR2 from the germline V gene are SGDLS and YYNGEE. V dropped 4 bases and J dropped 9 bases, with 26 bases sitting between them. The CDR3 DNA reads as TGTGCCAGCAGCCCCCTCCCGCCTGAGGGGGTATTGGGTGAGCAGTTCTTC. Protein sequence: CASSPLPPEGVLGEQFF.

There are a few counts of this clonotype. The chain links TRBV9 to TRBJ1-3; no firm D call. Germline V gives CDR1 SGDLS, CDR2 YYNGEE. The CDR3 contains 14 residues. Deletions cut 0 bases from V and 2 bases from J, with 6 bases between. The CDR3 DNA sequence: TGTGCCAGCAGCGTAGGAGGGACTGGAAACACCATATATTTT. Translated, it gives CASSVGGTGNTIYF.

The chain has TRBV4-3 and TRBJ2-5; no firm D call. The CDR3 extends over 14 amino acids. The V and J ends lost 1 base and 3 bases respectively, with 9 bases between them. CDR1 and CDR2 from the germline V gene are LGHNA and YSLEER. CDR3 sequence (DNA): TGCGCCAGCAGCCAAGCCCACGGAAAAGAGACCCAGTACTTC. Residues: CASSQAHGKETQYF.

The chain employs TRBV6-1 and TRBJ2-2; the match to TRBD2 covers 7 bases. The CDR3 sequence is 16 residues long. V lost 9 bases and J lost 5; bases outside the gene matches: 15. The germline V gene encodes CDR1 MNHNS and CDR2 SASEGT. CDR3: CASKRMIGEGTGELFF. DNA of the CDR3: TGTGCCAGTAAGAGGATGATCGGGGAGGGGACCGGGGAGCTGTTTTTT.

The chain uses TRBV5-1 and TRBJ2-3; 11 bases align to TRBD2. This CDR3 spans 15 amino acids. The germline V gene has CDR1 SGHRS and CDR2 YFSETQ. V lost 4 bases and J lost 1; bases outside the gene matches: 2. The CDR3 DNA sequence: TGCGCCAGCAGCGTGGGACTAGCGGGCACAGATACGCAGTATTTT. It yields the protein CASSVGLAGTDTQYF. The full variable domain, completed using reference TRBV5-1 and TRBJ2-3, is KAGVTQTPRYLIKTRGQQVTLSCSPISGHRSVSWYQQTPGQGLQFLFEYFSETQRNKGNFPGRFSGRQFSNSRSEMNVSTLELGDSALYLCASSVGLAGTDTQYFGPGTRLTVL.

The V gene is TRBV7-8, the J gene TRBJ2-3; 12 bases are a match to TRBD2. This CDR3 contains 16 residues. CDR1 SGHVS and CDR2 FQNEAQ come from the germline V gene. V shed 3 bases, J shed 3 bases, and the junction held 4 bases outside the gene matches. Written as DNA, the CDR3 is TGTGCCAGCAGCTTCTCCGGGACTAGCGGGACAGATACGCAGTATTTT. Its translation: CASSFSGTSGTDTQYF.

The chain links TRBV6-6 to TRBJ2-1; D gene uncertain. The CDR3 spans 14 residues. The ends were cut back, 6 bases at V and 5 bases at J, with 14 bases in the middle. Looked up from germline, CDR1 is MNHNY and CDR2 is SVGAGI (reference sequence). CDR3 coding DNA: TGTGCCAGCAGACTTACGACCGGCGACAATGAGCAGTTCTTC. Its protein is CASRLTTGDNEQFF.

V usage is TRBV20-1 and J usage is TRBJ1-5; D remains unclear. V lost 7 bases and J lost 3, with 13 bases in between. The CDR3 loop spans 13 amino acids. Germline V CDR1 and CDR2: DFQATT, SNEGSKA (reference sequence). DNA for the CDR3: TGCAGTGTTATTAAGGAGAACAATCAGCCCCAGCATTTT. Amino acids: CSVIKENNQPQHF.

This clonotype was observed at least ten times. This sequence joins TRBV7-3 and TRBJ2-5; D is unresolved. The germline gives CDR1 SGHTA, CDR2 FQGTGA. CDR3 length: 12 residues. V dropped 6 bases and J dropped 5 bases, with 10 bases sitting between them. CDR3 loop: CASRTKGETQYF. CDR3 coding DNA: TGTGCCAGCAGGACGAAAGGGGAGACCCAGTACTTC.

The chain has TRBV20-1 and TRBJ2-4; D possibly uses TRBD1 or TRBD2 (5 bases each). In germline, CDR1 is DFQATT, CDR2 SNEGSKA (reference sequence). The germline V and J ends were trimmed by 7 bases and 2 bases, with 15 bases remaining between them. This CDR3 contains 14 residues. The CDR3 DNA is TGCAGTGTGCAAGCGAGGGGACCCAAAAACATTCAGTACTTC. Translation gives CSVQARGPKNIQYF.

This clonotype was observed many times. DNA of the CDR3: TGTGCCAGCAGACAGGGGAGAGGCTCCTACGAGCAGTACTTC. Translating it yields CASRQGRGSYEQYF. The rearrangement joins TRBV27 to TRBJ2-7; 7 positions match TRBD1. The CDR3 is made up of 14 amino acids. The junction had 5 bases not matched to a gene; V was cut back by 6 bases and J by 0 bases. Germline CDR1 MNHEY, CDR2 SMNVEV (reference sequence).

The V call is TRBV5-1, the J call TRBJ2-7, with a possible D match to TRBD2 (6 bases). V lost 4 bases and J 6 bases, leaving 20 bases between the germline ends. Germline V CDR1 and CDR2: SGHRS, YFSETQ. There are 15 residues in the CDR3. The CDR3 spells CASSPTWRETGEQYF. The CDR3 coding sequence is TGCGCCAGCAGCCCCACCTGGAGGGAGACGGGCGAGCAGTACTTC.

This chain connects TRBV7-3 to TRBJ2-5; TRBD1 is a possible D gene (6 bases). V lost 5 bases and J 6 bases, leaving 13 bases between the germline ends. The CDR3 is 13 residues long. Germline assignment: CDR1 SGHTA and CDR2 FQGTGA. The CDR3 region is CASSPGVGKTQYF. The CDR3 DNA sequence: TGTGCCAGCAGCCCAGGGGTAGGAAAGACCCAGTACTTC.

This chain connects TRBV3-1 to TRBJ2-1, with 11 nucleotides matching TRBD2. V shed 3 bases and J 0 bases; nucleotides not matched to a gene: 10. Germline loops: CDR1 LGHDT, CDR2 YNNKEL (reference sequence). CDR3 length equals 19 residues. CDR3 nucleotides: TGTGCCAGCAGCCACCCCGGGACTAGCGGCCGGAGCTCCTACAATGAGCAGTTCTTC. Translation gives CASSHPGTSGRSSYNEQFF.

The rearrangement joins TRBV7-6 to TRBJ2-7; 14 bases match TRBD2. The junction had 7 bases not matched to a gene; V was cut back by 5 bases and J by 7 bases. Germline V gene sequence: CDR1 SGHVS, CDR2 FNYEAQ. The CDR3 spans 15 residues. This CDR3 reads CASSLGTSGSGEQYF. CDR3 bases: TGTGCCAGCAGCCTCGGGACTAGCGGGAGCGGTGAGCAGTACTTC.

Remarks on this clonotype: Germline and junction disagree at one end, which may indicate a read error. This chain links TRBV6-2 or TRBV6-3 with TRBJ2-5; D gene uncertain. CDR1 MNHEY and CDR2 SVGEGT come from the germline V gene. This CDR3 has 16 amino acids. The CDR3, as DNA: TGTGCCAGCAGTTACGGGGTGAGACCGCTCCAAGAGGCCCAGTACTTC. Translation gives CASSYGVRPLQEAQYF.

This clonotype was counted between two and nine times. The chain joins TRBV9 to TRBJ2-1; no clear D gene. CDR3 length equals 18 residues. CDR1 is SGDLS and CDR2 is YYNGEE in the germline V gene. V was pared by 0 bases and J by 5 bases, with 21 bases between. The CDR3 DNA sequence: TGTGCCAGCAGCGTAGCGGGCAGCTTCAACTTACGAAACAATGAGCAGTTCTTC. The encoded protein is CASSVAGSFNLRNNEQFF.

The chain links TRBV6-2 or TRBV6-3 to TRBJ2-5, with 10 bases that match TRBD2. CDR1 MNHEY and CDR2 SVGEGT come from the germline V gene. J was trimmed by 2 bases and V by 2 bases; bases with no gene match: 5. CDR3 length: 16 residues. The DNA of the CDR3 is TGTGCCAGCAGTTACCGCAGGACTAGCGGACAAGAGACCCAGTACTTC. It specifies CASSYRRTSGQETQYF.

This clonotype appeared a few times. This rearrangement joins TRBV18 to TRBJ2-1; 12 bases match TRBD2. The J segment lost 5 bases and the V segment lost 4 bases, leaving 6 bases of the junction unmatched. Per the germline V gene, CDR1 is KGHSH and CDR2 is LQKENI. This CDR3 contains 16 residues. The CDR3 bases are TGTGCCAGCTCACGACTAGCGGGAGCAGGGGACAATGAGCAGTTCTTC. This encodes CASSRLAGAGDNEQFF.

The sample holds a few counts of this clonotype. V and J are TRBV2 and TRBJ1-1, with D possibly matching TRBD1 (5 bases). The CDR3 runs to 16 residues. The germline CDR1 and CDR2 sequences are SNHLY and FYNNEI. The V end lost 0 bases, the J end lost 4 bases, and 15 bases lay between the germline ends. The CDR3 region is CASSEALEGPGTEAFF. CDR3 in DNA: TGTGCCAGCAGTGAAGCGCTTGAGGGGCCTGGCACTGAAGCTTTCTTT.